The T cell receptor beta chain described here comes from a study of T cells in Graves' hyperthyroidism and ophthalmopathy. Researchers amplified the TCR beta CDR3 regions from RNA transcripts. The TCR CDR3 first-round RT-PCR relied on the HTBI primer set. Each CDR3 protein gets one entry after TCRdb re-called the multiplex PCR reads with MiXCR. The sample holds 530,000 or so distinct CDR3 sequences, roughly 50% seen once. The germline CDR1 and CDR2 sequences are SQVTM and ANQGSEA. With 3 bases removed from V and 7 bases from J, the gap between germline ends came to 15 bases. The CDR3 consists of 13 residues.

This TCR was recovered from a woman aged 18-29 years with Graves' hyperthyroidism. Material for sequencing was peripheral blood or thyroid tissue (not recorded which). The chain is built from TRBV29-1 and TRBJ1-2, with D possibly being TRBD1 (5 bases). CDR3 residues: CSVERGHGVGYTF. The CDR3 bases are TGCAGCGTTGAGAGGGGCCACGGGGTTGGCTACACCTTC.